This T cell receptor beta chain was sequenced during a study of TIL therapy for anti-PD-1-resistant metastatic lung cancer. Study-wide background: By whole-exome sequencing, median non-synonymous tumor mutation burden was roughly 1.4 mutations per megabase.

This was the immunoSEQ v3 assay. Each library reached roughly 2 million read pairs, or roughly 5-6 million at deep level. Data came from immunoSEQ multiplex PCR; TCRdb stores just in-frame clones and leaves some out. The sample records 52,000 or so clones, more than 80% being singletons. Time point indicated: pre-treatment sample, taken before nivolumab and TIL therapy. Enrollment ran from October 2017 to early 2020. This CDR3 spans 14 amino acids. Per the germline V gene, CDR1 is MGHDK and CDR2 is SYGVNS. Trimming shortened V by 4 bases and J by 7 bases, and 14 bases separated the two germline ends. This sequence originates from a person between 25 and 79 years old with non-small cell lung cancer. The material was blood, obtained at baseline. This chain connects TRBV25-1 to TRBJ2-1, with D perhaps TRBD2 (6 bases). CDR3 residues: CASSGDSRGNEQFF. The CDR3 nucleotides read TGTGCCAGCAGTGGAGACAGTCGGGGGAATGAGCAGTTCTTC.